This T cell receptor beta chain emerged from a study of T cell repertoires in cytomegalovirus infection. Study-wide context: Public signatures in TCR beta pointed to CMV infection and matching HLA type. Study-level results: HLA-C-restricted CMV-specific TCR beta clonotypes were dominant in the ex vivo response.

This clonotype was counted many times. The antigen remains unidentified. TCRdb re-called the reads with MiXCR, one entry per CDR3 protein. Seen here are under 800,000 distinct CDR3 sequences, roughly a quarter observed once, and the top ten hold roughly 8%. The CDR3 runs 13 residues. The germline V gene encodes CDR1 SGHDN and CDR2 FVKESK. The germline V and J ends were trimmed by 1 base and 7 bases, with 10 bases remaining between them. The chain carries TRBV14 and TRBJ1-2, with D uncertain. The sample taken for sequencing was CD8+ T cells from PBMCs. This receptor was identified in a human donor in good health (CMV status not recorded). Some clones in this sample may be carry-over from other donors' samples. The CDR3 region has the DNA TGTGCCAGCAGCCAAGCTGCTTCGACTGGCTACACCTTC. This translates into CASSQAASTGYTF.